The table lists the clone carrying this T cell receptor (beta chain) with a count of one. The data are from a study of blood T cell repertoires in COVID-19. As for the study in general: Samples came from the United States, Italy and Spain, spanning acute and convalescent COVID-19. Sources were T cells, B-cell-depleted T cells, or PBMCs; the material itself was cDNA or gDNA.

Original handling: Estimation of nucleated cell counts relied on the amplification of reference gene primers. This table comes from immunoSEQ multiplex PCR, and its TCRdb copy is limited to in-frame clones, with some not included. V, J and clone size derive from that table, while D and trimming were established from the DNA sequence. The sample has tens of thousands of clones, roughly 84% seen once. Germline loops: CDR1 SGHRS, CDR2 YFSETQ. The V end lost 9 bases, the J end lost 5 bases, and 17 bases lay between the germline ends. This CDR3 region has 13 residues. This chain joins TRBV5-1 and TRBJ2-5, with D possibly TRBD2 on 6 matching bases. Sequencing was done on a sample of peripheral blood. This receptor was obtained from a human donor in a cohort sampled during active COVID-19. The CDR3 loop reads CATSEGPQETQYF. In nucleotides, the CDR3 is TGCGCCACCTCGGAGGGACCACAGGAGACCCAGTACTTC.